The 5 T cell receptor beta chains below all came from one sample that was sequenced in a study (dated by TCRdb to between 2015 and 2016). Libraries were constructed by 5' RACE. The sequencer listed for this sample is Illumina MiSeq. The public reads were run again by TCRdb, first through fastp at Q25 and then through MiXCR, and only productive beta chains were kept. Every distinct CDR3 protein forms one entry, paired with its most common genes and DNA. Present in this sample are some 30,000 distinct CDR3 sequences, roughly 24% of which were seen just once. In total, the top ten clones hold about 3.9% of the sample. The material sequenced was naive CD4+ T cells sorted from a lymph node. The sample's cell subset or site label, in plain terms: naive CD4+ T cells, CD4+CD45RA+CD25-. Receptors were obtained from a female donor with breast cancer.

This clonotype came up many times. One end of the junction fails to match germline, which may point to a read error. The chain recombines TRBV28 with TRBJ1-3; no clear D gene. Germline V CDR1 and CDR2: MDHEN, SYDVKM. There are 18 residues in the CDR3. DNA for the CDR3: TGTGCCTGCAGTTTAGATGGGCATGGTAGTCTCTCTGGAAACACCATATATTTT. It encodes CACSLDGHGSLSGNTIYF. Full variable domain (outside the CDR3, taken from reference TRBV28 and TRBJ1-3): DVKVTQSSRYLVKRTGEKVFLECVQDMDHENMFWYRQDPGLGLRLIYFSYDVKMKEKGDIPEGYSVSREKKERFSLILESASTNQTSMYLCACSLDGHGSLSGNTIYFGEGSWLTVV.

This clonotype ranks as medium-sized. CDR3 region: CASSQEPPSGGYEQYF. CDR3 sequence (DNA): TGTGCCAGCAGCCAAGAACCGCCTAGCGGGGGTTACGAGCAGTACTTC. The chain uses TRBV4-2 and TRBJ2-7, with 10 bases that match TRBD2. CDR3 length equals 16 residues. V was clipped by 0 bases and J by 4 bases; unmatched bases: 6. Germline V gene lookup returns CDR1 LGHNA and CDR2 YNFKEQ.

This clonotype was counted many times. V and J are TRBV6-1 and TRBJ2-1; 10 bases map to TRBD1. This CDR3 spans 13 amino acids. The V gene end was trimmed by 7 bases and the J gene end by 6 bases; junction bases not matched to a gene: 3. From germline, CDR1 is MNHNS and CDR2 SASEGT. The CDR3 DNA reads TGTGCCAGCACCTGGACAGGGGGCAATGAGCAGTTCTTC. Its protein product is CASTWTGGNEQFF.

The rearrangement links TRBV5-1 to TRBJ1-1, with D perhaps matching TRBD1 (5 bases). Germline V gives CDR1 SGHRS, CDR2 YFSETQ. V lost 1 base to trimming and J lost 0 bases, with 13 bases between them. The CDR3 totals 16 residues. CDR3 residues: CASSLIVTAMNTEAFF. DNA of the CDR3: TGCGCCAGCAGCTTGATTGTGACAGCTATGAACACTGAAGCTTTCTTT.

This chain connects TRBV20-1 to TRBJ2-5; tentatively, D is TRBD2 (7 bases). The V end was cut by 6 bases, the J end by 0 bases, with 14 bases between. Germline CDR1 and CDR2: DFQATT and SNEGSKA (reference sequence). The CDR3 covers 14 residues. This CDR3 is CSAAEGGDQETQYF. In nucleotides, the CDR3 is TGCAGTGCCGCGGAGGGGGGGGACCAAGAGACCCAGTACTTC.